The rows below give T cell receptor beta chains drawn from one sample of a study of T cells in Graves' hyperthyroidism and ophthalmopathy. Each CDR3 protein is one row after TCRdb ran MiXCR on the multiplex PCR reads. In the table there are about 840,000 distinct CDR3 sequences, 38% of which are singletons. The sequenced sample consisted of blood. Every receptor here comes from a man between 18 and 35 years old with Graves' hyperthyroidism. Each CDR3 is given with its conserved first and last residue. A D gene is named only where the DNA matches it firmly. Rows give clone size only sometimes, using once, few, many, or a class for an expanded clone.

CDR3nt	CDR3aa	v_gene	j_gene	d_gene	abundance
TGCGCCAGCAGCTTGGGGGGTGATAATGAAAAACTGTTTTTT	CASSLGGDNEKLFF	TRBV5-1	TRBJ1-4	NA	few
TGTGCCGGCAGTGAAGCCAAGACTAGCCTGACTGACGAGCAGTACTTC	CAGSEAKTSLTDEQYF	TRBV6-1	TRBJ2-7	TRBD2	NA
TGTGCCAGCAGCCACACCCCTGTGGGCGAGCAGTACTTC	CASSHTPVGEQYF	TRBV4-1	TRBJ2-7	NA	NA
TGCAGTGCCGGGGGGACCGCTTCACCCCTCCACTTT	CSAGGTASPLHF	TRBV20-1	TRBJ1-6	NA	many
TGTGCCAGTAGCACTACTACAGACAGGGGCTATGGCTACACCTTC	CASSTTTDRGYGYTF	TRBV19	TRBJ1-2	TRBD1	many
TGCAGTGCTCCACAGGCGCTGAACACTGAAGCTTTCTTT	CSAPQALNTEAFF	TRBV20-1	TRBJ1-1	NA	NA
TGTGCCAGTAAGGAGAGGGGGAACAACGAGCAGTACTTC	CASKERGNNEQYF	TRBV19	TRBJ2-7	NA	NA
TGCAGCGTTGACAGCGGGGTCACTGAAGCTTTCTTT	CSVDSGVTEAFF	TRBV29-1	TRBJ1-1	NA	NA
TGTGCCAGCAGACCAACATGGGAGGACACTGAAGCTTTCTTT	CASRPTWEDTEAFF	TRBV2	TRBJ1-1	NA	NA
TGCAGTGCTAGGGGGAGCAGGGTGCAAGAGACCCAGTACTTC	CSARGSRVQETQYF	TRBV20-1	TRBJ2-5	NA	few
TGTGCCAGTAGTGGCCCCGGGACTAGCGACGAGCAGTACTTC	CASSGPGTSDEQYF	TRBV19	TRBJ2-7	TRBD2	NA
TGTGCCATCAGTGTTCAACCGGGGAACACTGAAGCTTTCTTT	CAISVQPGNTEAFF	TRBV10-3	TRBJ1-1	NA	many
TGTGCCACCAGCGTCCGGGACAGGCCCTACGAGCAGTACTTC	CATSVRDRPYEQYF	TRBV15	TRBJ2-7	TRBD1	many
TGTGCCAGCAGCTTTATTGGCAGGGGCCACGGGGAGCTGTTTTTT	CASSFIGRGHGELFF	TRBV13	TRBJ2-2	NA	NA
TGCGCCAGCAGCTTGGCAGTACCCTCCGAGCAGTACTTC	CASSLAVPSEQYF	TRBV5-1	TRBJ2-7	NA	NA
TGCAGCATCCCGGGCGGCGGGAACACTGAAGCTTTCTTT	CSIPGGGNTEAFF	TRBV29-1	TRBJ1-1	NA	many
TGTGCCAGCAGCCTGATGATTAGCGGCAGCTCCTACGAGCAGTACTTC	CASSLMISGSSYEQYF	TRBV6-6	TRBJ2-7	NA	NA
TGTGCCAGCAGCTCAATTAGCGGGGGCCCCAAGCAAGAGACCCAGTACTTC	CASSSISGGPKQETQYF	TRBV7-9	TRBJ2-5	TRBD2	few
TGTGCCAGTAGTATAGGCCAGGGGGAATACGAGCAGTACTTC	CASSIGQGEYEQYF	TRBV19	TRBJ2-7	TRBD1	NA
TGCAGCGGAGGGTATGACTACGAGCAGTACTTC	CSGGYDYEQYF	TRBV29-1	TRBJ2-7	NA	many
TGCGCCAGCAGCCTGGTCCTACGGAACACCGGGGAGCTGTTTTTT	CASSLVLRNTGELFF	TRBV4-1	TRBJ2-2	NA	NA
TGCAGCGTTGAAGAGCGCGAGAACTATGGCTACACCTTC	CSVEERENYGYTF	TRBV29-1	TRBJ1-2	NA	few
TGTGCCAGCAGCAGGGATTGGACAGGGCGCGAGCAGTACTTC	CASSRDWTGREQYF	TRBV7-8	TRBJ2-7	TRBD1	NA
TGTGCCAGCAGCTTGCAACAGGGGTACACCGGGGAGCTGTTTTTT	CASSLQQGYTGELFF	TRBV5-4	TRBJ2-2	TRBD1	few
TGTGCCAGCAGCGGAAGGACAGGCAGCGCTGAAGCTTTCTTT	CASSGRTGSAEAFF	TRBV7-9	TRBJ1-1	TRBD1	many
TGTGCCAGCAGTGCTACCGACGGCGTCTATGGCTACACCTTC	CASSATDGVYGYTF	TRBV9	TRBJ1-2	NA	NA
TGTGCCAGCAGTTTAACGGTAGTGACCGGCGAGCAGTACTTC	CASSLTVVTGEQYF	TRBV12-3/TRBV12-4	TRBJ2-7	NA	NA